Listed here are 17 T cell receptor beta chains from one sample, sequenced in a study of blood T cell repertoires in COVID-19. Generated by immunoSEQ multiplex PCR, the TCRdb table keeps only in-frame clones and is missing some. The sample has roughly 250,000 clones, more than 85% seen once. Sequencing was performed on peripheral blood. These receptor sequences come from a man aged 25-45 years with acute or convalescent COVID-19.

The V and J genes are TRBV4-2 and TRBJ2-3; the D gene is possibly TRBD2 (5 bases). V was pared by 1 base and J by 5 bases, with 7 bases between. The CDR3 runs 13 residues. Germline loops: CDR1 LGHNA, CDR2 YNFKEQ. CDR3 sequence (DNA): TGTGCCAGCAGCCAAGGGACTGTAGATACGCAGTATTTT. Translation gives CASSQGTVDTQYF.

The CDR3: CASSRTAPLGMNTEAFF. The CDR3 coding sequence is TGTGCCAGCAGCCGGACAGCCCCCCTGGGGATGAACACTGAAGCTTTCTTT. J is TRBJ1-1 and V is TRBV28, with TRBD1 as a possible D gene (6 bases). The CDR3 is made up of 17 amino acids. The germline V gene encodes CDR1 MDHEN and CDR2 SYDVKM. The V and J ends lost 6 bases and 0 bases respectively, with 20 bases between them.

The chain links TRBV24-1 to TRBJ2-1, with 10 positions matching TRBD2. CDR1 and CDR2 (germline): KGHDR, SFDVKD. The CDR3 has 16 residues. J was trimmed by 5 bases and V by 4 bases; bases with no gene match: 7. CDR3 sequence (DNA): TGTGCCACCAGTGACCCTCTAGCGGGAGAGAACAATGAGCAGTTCTTC. Its protein product is CATSDPLAGENNEQFF.

This clone was seen only a few times. The chain is built from TRBV5-1 and TRBJ1-1; the D is unclear. Germline V lookup: CDR1 SGHRS, CDR2 YFSETQ. The CDR3 spans 15 residues. V lost 4 bases and J 1 base, leaving 14 bases between the germline ends. The CDR3 DNA follows: TGCGCCAGCAGCAAGGGAGAAATCGAGAACACTGAAGCTTTCTTT. Its protein is CASSKGEIENTEAFF.

The J gene is TRBJ2-7, the V gene TRBV5-1; 7 bases are a match to TRBD1. This CDR3 has 14 amino acids. Trimming removed 4 bases from V and 3 bases from J; junction bases left unmatched: 7. Germline V gene lookup returns CDR1 SGHRS and CDR2 YFSETQ. The CDR3 protein is CASSTEGTDYEQYF. CDR3 bases: TGCGCCAGCAGCACAGAAGGGACAGACTACGAGCAGTACTTC.

This clone showed up just a few times. The chain employs TRBV28 and TRBJ1-6, with 9 bases identical to TRBD1. Germline V CDR1 and CDR2: MDHEN, SYDVKM. The CDR3 length is 16 residues. With V trimmed by 4 bases and J by 7 bases, 8 bases remained unmatched. CDR3 DNA sequence: TGTGCCAGCAGTTCCCGGGACAGGGCATGGAATTCACCCCTCCACTTT. Amino acid sequence: CASSSRDRAWNSPLHF.

V gene TRBV10-3 combines with J gene TRBJ2-7, with 7 bases lining up with TRBD1. This CDR3 is 16 amino acids long. Germline V gives CDR1 ENHRY, CDR2 SYGVKD. J was trimmed by 3 bases and V by 0 bases; bases with no gene match: 8. The CDR3 nucleotides are TGTGCCATCAGTGAGTCGACCAGGACAGGAATCTACGAGCAGTACTTC. Translated: CAISESTRTGIYEQYF.

The table lists this clone with a count of one. The chain combines TRBV7-2 with TRBJ2-5; 7 positions match TRBD1. Germline V lookup: CDR1 SGHTA, CDR2 FQGNSA. The V segment lost 0 bases and the J segment 4 bases; nucleotides outside the gene matches: 5. The CDR3 contains 15 residues. The CDR3 nucleotides read TGTGCCAGCAGCTTAGCGCTAGGGGGCAGAGAGACCCAGTACTTC. It codes for CASSLALGGRETQYF.

J is TRBJ1-6 and V is TRBV6-5, with D hard to call. The germline V and J ends were trimmed by 8 bases and 8 bases, with 13 bases remaining between them. Germline CDR1 and CDR2: MNHEY and SVGAGI. The CDR3 runs to 13 residues. The DNA for the CDR3 is TGTGCCAGCCTCAGGCTTGTGGATTCACCCCTCCACTTT. It is translated as CASLRLVDSPLHF.

The gene calls are TRBV30 and TRBJ1-3; the match to TRBD1 covers 9 bases. The CDR3 sequence is 13 residues long. V dropped 5 bases and J dropped 1; count of bases not matched to a gene: 0. The germline CDR1 and CDR2 sequences are GTSNPN and SVGIG (reference sequence). CDR3 sequence: CAWGTGSGNTIYF. CDR3 coding DNA: TGTGCCTGGGGGACAGGGTCTGGAAACACCATATATTTT.

The rearrangement links TRBV29-1 to TRBJ2-5; D not resolved. The CDR3 runs to 12 residues. The V gene's germline CDR1 is SQVTM and CDR2 ANQGSEA. With 7 bases removed from V and 0 bases from J, the gap between germline ends came to 9 bases. The CDR3, as DNA: TGCAGCGCAGAACAGTACCAAGAGACCCAGTACTTC. As protein: CSAEQYQETQYF.

The CDR3 DNA follows: TGTGCCAGCAGCACCGACAAGAACTATGGCTACACCTTC. Translating gives CASSTDKNYGYTF. The rearrangement uses TRBV11-1 and TRBJ1-2, with D uncertain. This CDR3 region has 13 residues. The germline V and J ends were trimmed by 5 bases and 2 bases, with 9 bases remaining between them. Looked up from germline, CDR1 is SGHAT and CDR2 is FQDESV (reference sequence).

V and J are TRBV6-5 and TRBJ1-6, with no clear D. V lost 6 bases and J 2 bases, leaving 8 bases between the germline ends. CDR1 and CDR2 from the germline V gene are MNHEY and SVGAGI. CDR3 size: 14 residues. CDR3 sequence reads: CASRRPAYNSPLHF. For the CDR3, the DNA is TGTGCCAGCAGGCGGCCCGCCTATAATTCACCCCTCCACTTT.

This clone was picked up one time. The J gene is TRBJ1-6, the V gene TRBV7-2; 11 nucleotides align to TRBD1. V shed 1 base, J shed 14 bases, and the junction held 7 bases outside the gene matches. The CDR3 is made up of 15 amino acids. Germline CDR1 SGHTA, CDR2 FQGNSA. The CDR3 nucleotides read TGTGCCAGCAGCTTAGAAGGGACAGGGGGGGTATCCCTCCACTTT. This encodes CASSLEGTGGVSLHF.

This clone was counted a single time. The chain has TRBV3-1 (or the pseudogene TRBV3-2) and TRBJ2-2, with a weak D call TRBD1 (6 bases). Germline values: CDR1 LGHDT, CDR2 YNNKEL (reference sequence). Trimming removed 5 bases from V and 5 bases from J, with 21 bases in between. The CDR3 loop spans 17 amino acids. Written as DNA, the CDR3 is TGTGCCAGCAGCGCCGTATGGGGGCAATTTATGACCGGGGAGCTGTTTTTT. Its translation: CASSAVWGQFMTGELFF.

This chain uses TRBV6-5 with TRBJ1-3; no definite D call. This CDR3 has 14 residues. Trimming left V 6 bases short and J 0 bases short, with 9 bases between. CDR1 MNHEY and CDR2 SVGAGI come from the germline V gene. In DNA, the CDR3 is TGTGCCAGCAGAATAGTAGACTCTGGAAACACCATATATTTT. It yields the protein CASRIVDSGNTIYF.

V gene TRBV5-6 combines with J gene TRBJ1-1; D is possibly TRBD1 (5 bases). The CDR3 spans 13 residues. The V gene lost 4 bases and the J gene lost 2 bases, with 9 bases spanning the gap. Per the germline V gene, CDR1 is SGHDT and CDR2 is YYEEEE. Here the CDR3 reads CASSHDRNTEAFF. The CDR3 coding sequence is TGTGCCAGCAGCCATGACAGAAACACTGAAGCTTTCTTT.